A single sample is the source of the 18 T cell receptor beta chains below, sequenced in a study of a mutant IDH1 vaccine in newly diagnosed glioma. Produced via immunoSEQ multiplex PCR; TCRdb's table is partial and in-frame only. The sample records 75,000 to 100,000 clones, over 85% being singletons. The time point here: baseline, week 1 (first vaccination visit). Sample treatment: pre-vaccination baseline after standard-of-care therapy. The sample in question was PBMCs, obtained from a glioma patient treated with radiotherapy, temozolomide or both. These receptors were obtained from a woman between 50 and 59 years old with glioma.

The chain recombines TRBV9 with TRBJ2-7; the D gene could be TRBD1 or TRBD2 (6 bases each). With 4 bases removed from V and 7 bases from J, the gap between germline ends came to 15 bases. The CDR3 consists of 13 residues. Germline loops: CDR1 SGDLS, CDR2 YYNGEE. CDR3 DNA: TGTGCCAGCAGCCCCAGGGGCGGGGCTGAGCAGTACTTC. Its translation is CASSPRGGAEQYF.

V gene TRBV7-9 combines with J gene TRBJ2-6; 7 nucleotides agree with TRBD1. There are 16 residues in the CDR3. Germline CDR1 is SEHNR and CDR2 is FQNEAQ (reference sequence). V was clipped by 5 bases and J by 0 bases; unmatched bases: 4. CDR3 loop: CASSLTGNSGANVLTF. Here the CDR3 DNA reads TGTGCCAGCAGCCTGACAGGGAACTCTGGGGCCAACGTCCTGACTTTC.

This chain links TRBV6-1 with TRBJ1-1, with D uncertain. Germline values: CDR1 MNHNS, CDR2 SASEGT. The CDR3 consists of 14 residues. Trimming cost V 1 base and J 7 bases, with 13 bases left between them. Here the CDR3 DNA reads TGTGCCAGCAGTGAAGGCCGGGGAAGGGATGAAGCTTTCTTT. This translates into CASSEGRGRDEAFF.

V and J are TRBV9 and TRBJ2-2; D gene unclear. The CDR3 runs to 12 residues. V lost 4 bases and J 2 bases, leaving 3 bases between the germline ends. Germline values: CDR1 SGDLS, CDR2 YYNGEE. The CDR3 DNA reads TGTGCCAGCAGCCCTAACACCGGGGAGCTGTTTTTT. This translates into CASSPNTGELFF.

This rearrangement joins TRBV4-2 to TRBJ2-7, with D possibly matching TRBD1 (5 bases). Germline lookup yields CDR1 LGHNA and CDR2 YNFKEQ. The CDR3 loop spans 19 amino acids. V lost 4 bases and J lost 2, with 27 bases in between. In DNA, the CDR3 is TGTGCCAGCAGCCCGCGTAGCCAGGGATTTTTTTTGCGGCCCTACGAGCAGTACTTC. Protein product: CASSPRSQGFFLRPYEQYF.

The chain links TRBV5-6 to TRBJ1-2; unclear D gene. V was cut by 4 bases and J by 2 bases, with 9 bases left in between. Germline V gene data show CDR1 as SGHDT and CDR2 as YYEEEE. The CDR3 contains 13 residues. CDR3 protein: CASSPTENYGYTF. The CDR3, as DNA: TGTGCCAGCAGCCCGACGGAGAACTATGGCTACACCTTC. The whole variable domain, remainder taken from reference TRBV5-6 and TRBJ1-2, is DAGVTQSPTHLIKTRGQQVTLRCSPKSGHDTVSWYQQALGQGPQFIFQYYEEEERQRGNFPDRFSGHQFPNYSSELNVNALLLGDSALYLCASSPTENYGYTFGSGTRLTVV.

This clone was recorded only once. This sequence joins TRBV28 and TRBJ2-2, with 7 bases aligning to TRBD1. Germline V CDR1 and CDR2: MDHEN, SYDVKM. With V trimmed by 6 bases and J by 12 bases, 7 bases remained unmatched. The CDR3 has 12 residues. The CDR3 here is CASRSQGVKLFF. DNA of the CDR3: TGTGCCAGCAGATCCCAGGGGGTTAAGCTGTTTTTT.

This rearrangement joins TRBV4-1 to TRBJ1-2, with D hard to call. The germline V gene encodes CDR1 MGHRA and CDR2 YSYEKL. V dropped 4 bases and J dropped 11 bases, with 29 bases sitting between them. The CDR3 has 17 residues. DNA of the CDR3: TGCGCCAGCAGCCCGGGAAGGCAGGCGAGCCTCCGTCTCGGATACACCTTC. Protein: CASSPGRQASLRLGYTF.

The chain carries TRBV7-9 and TRBJ1-4; 9 nucleotides line up with TRBD1. The trim removed 4 bases at V and 4 bases at J, leaving 10 bases unmatched. Germline V gives CDR1 SEHNR, CDR2 FQNEAQ (reference sequence). The CDR3 covers 17 residues. CDR3 sequence reads: CASSSLDRGSHNEKLFF. DNA of the CDR3: TGTGCCAGCAGCTCCCTAGACAGGGGGAGCCATAATGAAAAACTGTTTTTT.

V gene TRBV10-3 combines with J gene TRBJ2-7, with D unresolved. The germline V and J ends were trimmed by 2 bases and 3 bases, with 5 bases remaining between them. CDR3 length: 12 residues. Per the germline V gene, CDR1 is ENHRY and CDR2 is SYGVKD. CDR3 sequence reads: CAISEASYEQYF. Written as DNA, the CDR3 is TGTGCCATCAGTGAGGCCAGCTACGAGCAGTACTTC.

This chain uses TRBV2 with TRBJ2-7; D is uncertain. This CDR3 has 14 residues. From germline, CDR1 is SNHLY and CDR2 FYNNEI. Trimming pared 4 bases from V and 1 base from J, leaving 11 bases between. The chain's CDR3 is CASSGHRYSYEQYF. The DNA of the CDR3 is TGTGCCAGCAGTGGACATAGGTATTCCTACGAGCAGTACTTC.

This chain uses TRBV6-6 with TRBJ2-7, with a weak D call TRBD2 (5 bases). The V gene's germline CDR1 is MNHNY and CDR2 SVGAGI (reference sequence). The CDR3 is 11 amino acids. Trimming pared 6 bases from V and 4 bases from J, leaving 7 bases between. Here the CDR3 DNA reads TGTGCCAGCAGCCGAGGGTACGAGCAGTACTTC. Residues: CASSRGYEQYF.

The rearrangement joins TRBV12-5 to TRBJ1-5; 9 bases are shared with TRBD1. The CDR3 totals 14 residues. The V segment lost 6 bases and the J segment 5 bases; nucleotides outside the gene matches: 5. Germline V gene sequence: CDR1 LGHNT, CDR2 FRNRAP. For the CDR3, the DNA is TGTGCTAGTGGGAATGACAGGGGGTATCAGCCCCAGCATTTT. It is translated as CASGNDRGYQPQHF.

The chain links TRBV6-1 to TRBJ2-1, with D unresolved. CDR3 length: 14 residues. Looked up from germline, CDR1 is MNHNS and CDR2 is SASEGT. V was trimmed by 6 bases and J by 6 bases, leaving 15 bases between them. The CDR3 coding sequence is TGTGCCAGCAGCCAGGAGAGCGTTAGCAATGAGCAGTTCTTC. Protein product: CASSQESVSNEQFF.

J is TRBJ2-7 and V is TRBV28; 9 bases are shared with TRBD1. The CDR3 has 14 amino acids. Germline loops: CDR1 MDHEN, CDR2 SYDVKM. The J segment lost 4 bases and the V segment lost 6 bases, leaving 7 bases of the junction unmatched. Here the CDR3 DNA reads TGTGCCAGCAGATCCGGGACAGGGTTATACGAGCAGTACTTC. Translation gives CASRSGTGLYEQYF.

The chain carries TRBV9 and TRBJ1-5; D unresolved. Per germline, CDR1 SGDLS and CDR2 YYNGEE. The CDR3 runs 15 residues. Deletions cut 4 bases from V and 1 base from J, with 12 bases between. CDR3 sequence reads: CASSPGSRSNQPQHF. CDR3 sequence (DNA): TGTGCCAGCAGCCCTGGCAGTCGAAGCAATCAGCCCCAGCATTTT.

This clone is a singleton in its sample. The chain's CDR3 is CATKTSGNEQFF. In DNA, the CDR3 is TGTGCCACCAAGACTAGCGGGAATGAGCAGTTCTTC. V gene TRBV19 combines with J gene TRBJ2-1; 10 bases match TRBD2. With V trimmed by 10 bases and J by 7 bases, 4 bases remained unmatched. Germline CDR1 LNHDA, CDR2 SQIVND (reference sequence). The CDR3 is 12 amino acids.

The chain links TRBV9 to TRBJ2-1; D gene unclear. The CDR3 spans 16 residues. Trimming shortened V by 0 bases and J by 2 bases, and 12 bases separated the two germline ends. From germline, CDR1 is SGDLS and CDR2 YYNGEE. This CDR3 is CASSVGSIGTYNEQFF. The CDR3 region has the DNA TGTGCCAGCAGCGTAGGGAGCATAGGGACCTACAATGAGCAGTTCTTC.